What follows are 21 T cell receptor beta chains derived from one specimen sequenced in a study of T cell responses to AZD1222 COVID-19 vaccine. Repertoires were generated with immunoSEQ multiplex PCR, while TCRdb's copy carries only in-frame clones and drops some. The sample lists approximately 84,000 clones; about nine tenths were seen once. Sequences were derived from peripheral blood, sampled on day 0 of AZD1222 vaccination. Receptor source: an adult in good health.

This sequence joins TRBV11-1 and TRBJ2-7; perhaps TRBD2 as D (6 bases). Germline V gives CDR1 SGHAT, CDR2 FQDESV (reference sequence). Trimming removed 5 bases from V and 5 bases from J, with 13 bases in between. This CDR3 region has 13 residues. The CDR3 DNA follows: TGTGCCAGCAGCGAGACTAGGAGCCACGAGCAGTACTTC. It translates to CASSETRSHEQYF. The variable domain in full, completed from reference TRBV11-1 and TRBJ2-7, reads EAEVAQSPRYKITEKSQAVAFWCDPISGHATLYWYRQILGQGPELLVQFQDESVVDDSQLPKDRFSAERLKGVDSTLKIQPAELGDSAMYLCASSETRSHEQYFGPGTRLTVT.

J is TRBJ1-2 and V is TRBV6-5; 7 bases fit TRBD1. Germline lookup yields CDR1 MNHEY and CDR2 SVGAGI. V shed 4 bases, J shed 2 bases, and the junction held 4 bases outside the gene matches. The CDR3 is 14 residues long. CDR3 residues: CASSFRGGNYGYTF. Written as DNA, the CDR3 is TGTGCCAGCAGTTTCAGAGGGGGCAACTATGGCTACACCTTC.

The rearrangement uses TRBV7-3 and TRBJ2-2; the match to TRBD2 covers 8 bases. The CDR3 length is 15 residues. Germline loops: CDR1 SGHTA, CDR2 FQGTGA. J was trimmed by 7 bases and V by 6 bases; bases with no gene match: 10. The CDR3 is CASRAPGLGGGELFF. The CDR3 coding sequence is TGTGCCAGCAGAGCACCGGGACTAGGGGGCGGGGAGCTGTTTTTT.

The gene calls are TRBV6-5 and TRBJ1-6; D not resolved. V gave up 10 bases and J gave up 8 bases, with 12 bases separating them. The germline CDR1 and CDR2 sequences are MNHEY and SVGAGI. The CDR3 totals 12 residues. The CDR3 loop reads CATTSRDSPLHF. CDR3 coding DNA: TGTGCCACTACAAGCCGCGATTCACCCCTCCACTTT.

V usage is TRBV7-3 and J usage is TRBJ1-1; D is undetermined. CDR3 length equals 13 residues. Per the germline V gene, CDR1 is SGHTA and CDR2 is FQGTGA. V was shortened by 5 bases and J by 0 bases, with 7 bases between the two germline ends. CDR3 sequence reads: CASSTQMNTEAFF. DNA of the CDR3: TGTGCCAGCAGCACCCAGATGAACACTGAAGCTTTCTTT.

This chain uses TRBV5-1 with TRBJ1-4, with 8 bases matching TRBD1. The germline V gene has CDR1 SGHRS and CDR2 YFSETQ. V lost 4 bases, J lost 8 bases, and 7 bases stayed unmatched. The CDR3 has 14 amino acids. CDR3 sequence reads: CASSAGQGGEKLFF. Here the CDR3 DNA reads TGCGCCAGCAGCGCCGGACAGGGTGGAGAAAAACTGTTTTTT.

The rearrangement links TRBV20-1 to TRBJ2-2, with unresolved D. V lost 3 bases, J lost 0 bases, and 11 bases lay in between. CDR1 DFQATT and CDR2 SNEGSKA come from the germline V gene (reference sequence). This CDR3 spans 15 amino acids. The CDR3 loop reads CSASSQHANTGELFF. CDR3 in DNA: TGCAGTGCTAGTAGCCAACACGCGAACACCGGGGAGCTGTTTTTT.

The chain links TRBV10-3 to TRBJ2-7, with 8 bases lining up with TRBD1. After removal of 4 bases from V and 5 bases from J, the junction contained 4 bases not matched to a gene. The CDR3 sequence is 13 residues long. Germline CDR1 is ENHRY and CDR2 is SYGVKD. This chain's CDR3 is CAISGQGANEQYF. The CDR3, as DNA: TGTGCCATCAGTGGGCAGGGGGCGAACGAGCAGTACTTC.

The genes are TRBV27 and TRBJ2-7, with 9 positions matching TRBD1. V lost 5 bases, J lost 5 bases, and 10 bases stayed unmatched. CDR1 MNHEY and CDR2 SMNVEV come from the germline V gene (reference sequence). The CDR3 is 15 amino acids. CDR3 loop: CASSRGDRVAHEQYF. CDR3 sequence (DNA): TGTGCCAGCAGTCGCGGGGACAGGGTAGCCCACGAGCAGTACTTC.

This clone appeared a single time. V is TRBV19 and J is TRBJ2-7, with D perhaps TRBD2 (5 bases). Germline V gene lookup returns CDR1 LNHDA and CDR2 SQIVND (reference sequence). The length of the CDR3 is 14 residues. The ends were cut back, 5 bases at V and 3 bases at J, with 14 bases in the middle. CDR3 in amino acids: CASSRLIEGYEQYF. The CDR3 coding sequence is TGTGCCAGTAGTCGCCTTATTGAGGGCTACGAGCAGTACTTC.

The V gene is TRBV6-6, the J gene TRBJ1-2; D perhaps matches TRBD1 (5 bases). Trimming took 5 bases from V and 5 from J, leaving 21 bases between them. The CDR3 extends over 16 amino acids. Germline V gene data show CDR1 as MNHNY and CDR2 as SVGAGI (reference sequence). The CDR3 DNA follows: TGTGCCAGCAGTCATCCCAGGCAGGGAAATTTTTATGGCTACACCTTC. Residues: CASSHPRQGNFYGYTF.

This clone was seen a single time. The J gene is TRBJ1-3, the V gene TRBV6-5; D call uncertain. Germline V gives CDR1 MNHEY, CDR2 SVGAGI. The CDR3 is 14 amino acids. V lost 2 bases to trimming and J lost 0 bases, with 5 bases between them. The CDR3 here is CASSYSISGNTIYF. The CDR3 DNA reads as TGTGCCAGCAGTTACAGTATCTCTGGAAACACCATATATTTT.

V usage is TRBV6-8 and J usage is TRBJ1-1, with D perhaps TRBD1 (6 bases). This CDR3 has 15 residues. CDR1 and CDR2 from the germline V gene are MNHGY and SAAAGT. Trimming shortened V by 6 bases and J by 4 bases, and 18 bases separated the two germline ends. Written as DNA, the CDR3 is TGTGCCAGCAGCAAACCGCAGGGGCTGGGCACTGAAGCTTTCTTT. The encoded protein is CASSKPQGLGTEAFF.

J is TRBJ2-2 and V is TRBV3-1 (or the pseudogene TRBV3-2), with 8 positions matching TRBD1. The V and J ends lost 3 bases and 0 bases, in that order; junction bases with no gene match: 3. Germline CDR1 is LGHDT and CDR2 is YNNKEL (reference sequence). CDR3 length: 16 amino acids. The CDR3 DNA reads TGTGCCAGCAGCCATTCGGACAGGGCGAACACCGGGGAGCTGTTTTTT. The encoded protein is CASSHSDRANTGELFF.

The V and J genes are TRBV30 and TRBJ2-7, with TRBD2 matching over 12 bases. V lost 1 base, J lost 4 bases, and 5 bases stayed unmatched. CDR1 is GTSNPN and CDR2 is SVGIG in the germline V gene (reference sequence). The CDR3 is made up of 15 amino acids. The CDR3 is CAWSGTSGVFYEQYF. The CDR3 DNA follows: TGTGCCTGGAGTGGGACTAGCGGGGTTTTTTACGAGCAGTACTTC. Together with reference TRBV30 and TRBJ2-7, the CDR3 gives the full variable domain: SQTIHQWPATLVQPVGSPLSLECTVEGTSNPNLYWYRQAAGRGLQLLFYSVGIGQISSEVPQNLSASRPQDRQFILSSKKLLLSDSGFYLCAWSGTSGVFYEQYFGPGTRLTVT.

The CDR3 DNA is TGTGCCTGGTCGACAGGGGGCAATCAGCCCCAGCATTTT. This sequence encodes CAWSTGGNQPQHF. The chain carries TRBV30 and TRBJ1-5; 8 bases match TRBD1. The V gene end was trimmed by 5 bases and the J gene end by 2 bases; junction bases not matched to a gene: 2. CDR3 length: 13 residues. CDR1 and CDR2 (germline): GTSNPN, SVGIG (reference sequence).

The chain couples TRBV6-5 to TRBJ2-7; D is possibly TRBD1 or TRBD2 (5 bases each). This CDR3 is 15 amino acids long. Trimming removed 0 bases from V and 3 bases from J, with 12 bases in between. Germline CDR1 reads MNHEY; CDR2 reads SVGAGI. CDR3: CASSYSPGPIYEQYF. The CDR3 region has the DNA TGTGCCAGCAGTTACTCTCCGGGACCGATCTACGAGCAGTACTTC.

The chain joins TRBV5-1 to TRBJ2-2; D gene unclear. This CDR3 is 15 amino acids long. V lost 5 bases to trimming and J lost 2 bases, with 13 bases between them. Germline CDR1 reads SGHRS; CDR2 reads YFSETQ. The CDR3 DNA sequence: TGCGCCAGCAGACCGTCCTCCGTTAACACCGGGGAGCTGTTTTTT. This codes for CASRPSSVNTGELFF.

The rearrangement links TRBV19 to TRBJ1-5, with TRBD1 identical over 12 bases. J was trimmed by 2 bases and V by 9 bases; bases with no gene match: 5. Germline V gene data show CDR1 as LNHDA and CDR2 as SQIVND (reference sequence). The CDR3 spans 15 residues. CDR3 region: CASRDRGRGNQPQHF. The CDR3 region has the DNA TGTGCCAGCCGGGACAGGGGGCGAGGCAATCAGCCCCAGCATTTT.

This clone turned up a few times. The chain employs TRBV4-2 and TRBJ2-1, with no clear D. V lost 2 bases and J lost 3, with 11 bases in between. CDR1 is LGHNA and CDR2 is YNFKEQ in the germline V gene. This CDR3 has 15 amino acids. The CDR3 DNA sequence: TGTGCCAGCAGCCAAAGGCGCGCAGACTACAATGAGCAGTTCTTC. Amino acid sequence: CASSQRRADYNEQFF.

The table lists this clone with a count of one. This chain uses TRBV13 with TRBJ2-5; unclear D gene. CDR1 is PRHDT and CDR2 is FYEKMQ in the germline V gene (reference sequence). The CDR3 extends over 15 amino acids. V was trimmed by 6 bases and J by 1 base, leaving 15 bases between them. CDR3 coding DNA: TGTGCCAGCAGTAGGGCAGTTCGTTCCCAAGAGACCCAGTACTTC. It encodes CASSRAVRSQETQYF.